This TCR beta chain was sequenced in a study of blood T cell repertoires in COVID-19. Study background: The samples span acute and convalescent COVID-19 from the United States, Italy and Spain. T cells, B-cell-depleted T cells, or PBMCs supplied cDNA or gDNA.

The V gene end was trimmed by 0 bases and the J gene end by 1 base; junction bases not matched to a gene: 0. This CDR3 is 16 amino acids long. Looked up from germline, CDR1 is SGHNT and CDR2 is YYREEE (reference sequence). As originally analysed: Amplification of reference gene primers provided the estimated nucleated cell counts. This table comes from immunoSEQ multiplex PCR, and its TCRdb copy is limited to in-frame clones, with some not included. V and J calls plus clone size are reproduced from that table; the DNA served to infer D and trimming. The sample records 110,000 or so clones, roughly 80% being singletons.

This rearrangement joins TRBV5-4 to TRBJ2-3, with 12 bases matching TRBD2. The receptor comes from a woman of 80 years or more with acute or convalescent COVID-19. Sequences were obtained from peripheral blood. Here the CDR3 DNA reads TGTGCCAGCAGCTTGGGGACTAGCGGGGGCACAGATACGCAGTATTTT. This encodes CASSLGTSGGTDTQYF.